This entry concerns a single T cell receptor (beta chain). Its antigen is not yet known. Base qualities are not at hand, and no much larger clone is one base apart. The data belong to a study of T cell responses to AZD1222 COVID-19 vaccine (dated by TCRdb to the early 2020s). Regarding the complete study: AZD1222 recipients with second doses at about 4 weeks or about 12 weeks were pooled, because spike-specific TCR depth and breadth did not differ between schedules. TCR sequencing covered fewer than 250 trial participants: approximately 200 given two doses of AZD1222 and approximately 26 given two doses of MenACWY control vaccine. Trial participants were enrolled into age subgroups of 18-55, 56-69 and 70-plus years, which contained around 150, 28 and 57 TCR-sequenced participants, respectively.

What this sample's time point label stands for: baseline before first vaccination. Vaccinee samples were obtained from the UK trials COV001 and COV002, which included a single-blind randomized controlled phase 2/3 trial of AZD1222 (ChAdOx1 nCoV-19) in healthy adults. For TCRbeta chain sequencing, PBMC samples were collected from trial participants at day 0 and at day 28 after the second dose. The CDR3 regions of human TCRbeta chains were analyzed by immunosequencing. In the paper's pipeline: Repertoire TCRs were matched against a reference library of SARS-CoV-2-specific TCRs generated with the MIRA antigen-specificity platform. Breadth was defined as the fraction of unique TCRs that were SARS-CoV-2-associated. Depth was defined as the fraction of total T cells that were SARS-CoV-2-associated. Using the MIRA data, each spike-specific TCR was mapped to the spike region that the TCR reacts to and placed in a CD4 or CD8 class. Log10-transformed breadth and depth values were compared by one-way ANOVA with Sidak's multiple comparisons tests. In its TCRdb copy, this immuneACCESS table keeps in-frame sequences only and misses some clones. Where compared with another copy, unresolved V genes explain less than half of these, and the others have no known cause. D and trimming come from the DNA, and the V and J calls and clone size come from that table. The table for this sample lists some 120,000 clones; 85% to 90% of them were counted only once. The ten largest account for about 7.8% of the sample.

Study-level results and caveats: Vaccine-associated CD4 TCRs spanned the whole spike protein, with dominant responses in regions 160-218 and 743-854. Reportedly, almost half of the unique spike-specific TCRs recognized epitopes lying outside the regions that are mutated in the B.1.351 and B.1.1.7 variants. After two AZD1222 doses, both the breadth and the depth of spike-specific TCRs were significantly higher than at day 0 and than in MenACWY recipients. No day 14 peak-response samples were available, so repertoires were characterized only after the peak T cell response. Participants were mostly white British and included more females than males, and it was suggested by the authors that clonal diversity may have been underestimated. Conclusions about previously exposed vaccinees are limited because only six or seven AZD1222 recipients were SARS-CoV-2 seropositive at baseline. In the small 56-69-year group, the increase in depth fell short of significance, most likely because of low power.

V trim: 7 bases; J trim: 2 bases; unmatched bases: 8. The germline V gene (reference sequence) sets CDR1 to LNHDA and CDR2 to SQIVND. There are 15 amino acids in the CDR3, from cysteine to phenylalanine inclusive. Just CDR3 DNA is preserved here, 45 bases in frame from base 1. The chain couples TRBV19 to TRBJ1-5, with 7 middle bases fitting TRBD1. The sample was peripheral blood, taken on day 0 of AZD1222 vaccination. This clonotype was sampled from an adult in good health. The sequenced DNA: TGTGCCAGTAACCCCAGGGGGGTGGGCAATCAGCCCCAGCATTTT. Translated, it reads CASNPRGVGNQPQHF.